This TCR beta chain originates from a study of glioma-infiltrating T cells after dendritic cell vaccination. Study-wide background: Monocyte-derived dendritic cells, cultured about 7 days with IL-4 and GM-CSF, were pulsed with autologous tumor lysate. Patients received three intradermal dendritic cell vaccine injections at biweekly intervals.

This clone was seen once. Documented time point: after dendritic cell vaccination, including at tumor progression/relapse. PBMC were collected before vaccination, two weeks after the third vaccination, and at progression. CDR1 is SGHNT and CDR2 is YYREEE in the germline V gene (reference sequence). Deletions cut 0 bases from V and 9 bases from J, with 28 bases between. The CDR3 runs 19 residues. Sequencing used immunoSEQ multiplex PCR; TCRdb keeps in-frame clones, though not all of them. The sample lists tens of thousands of clones; roughly four fifths were seen once. The sequence derives from a human donor with glioblastoma. The gene calls are TRBV5-4 and TRBJ2-1, with D perhaps matching TRBD2 (7 bases). The starting material was blood, obtained after dendritic cell vaccination. CDR3 residues: CASSLGADNSGGRGGEQFF. CDR3 bases: TGTGCCAGCAGCTTGGGGGCGGACAACTCGGGGGGCCGCGGGGGTGAGCAGTTCTTC.